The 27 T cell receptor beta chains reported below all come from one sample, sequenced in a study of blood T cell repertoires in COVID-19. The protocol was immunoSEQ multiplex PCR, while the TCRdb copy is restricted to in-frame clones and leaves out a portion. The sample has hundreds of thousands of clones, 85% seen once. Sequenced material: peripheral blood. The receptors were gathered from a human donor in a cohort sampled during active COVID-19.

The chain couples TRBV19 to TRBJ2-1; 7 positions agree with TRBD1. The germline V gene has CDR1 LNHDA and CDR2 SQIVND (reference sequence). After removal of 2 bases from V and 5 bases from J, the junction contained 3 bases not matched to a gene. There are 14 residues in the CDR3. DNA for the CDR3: TGTGCCAGTAGTATATGGGACAGTAACAATGAGCAGTTCTTC. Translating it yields CASSIWDSNNEQFF.

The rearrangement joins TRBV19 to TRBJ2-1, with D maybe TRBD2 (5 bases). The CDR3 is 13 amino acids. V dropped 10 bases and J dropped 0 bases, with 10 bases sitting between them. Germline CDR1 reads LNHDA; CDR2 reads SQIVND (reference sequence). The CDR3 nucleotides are TGTGCCACTACAACTAGCTCCTACAATGAGCAGTTCTTC. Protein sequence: CATTTSSYNEQFF.

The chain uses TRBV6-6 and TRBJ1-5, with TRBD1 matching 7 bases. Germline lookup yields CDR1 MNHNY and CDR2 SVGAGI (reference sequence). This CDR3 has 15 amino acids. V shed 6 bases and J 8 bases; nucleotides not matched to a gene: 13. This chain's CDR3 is CASSGTRGLVEPQHF. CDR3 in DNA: TGTGCCAGCAGCGGGACAAGGGGGCTGGTGGAGCCCCAGCATTTT.

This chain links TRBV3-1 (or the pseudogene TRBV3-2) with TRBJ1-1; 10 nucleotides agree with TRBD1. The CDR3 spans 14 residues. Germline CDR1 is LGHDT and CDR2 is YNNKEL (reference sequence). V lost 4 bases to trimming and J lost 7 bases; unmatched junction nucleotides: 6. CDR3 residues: CASSPGQGVSEAFF. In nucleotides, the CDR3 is TGTGCCAGCAGCCCCGGACAGGGGGTTAGTGAAGCTTTCTTT.

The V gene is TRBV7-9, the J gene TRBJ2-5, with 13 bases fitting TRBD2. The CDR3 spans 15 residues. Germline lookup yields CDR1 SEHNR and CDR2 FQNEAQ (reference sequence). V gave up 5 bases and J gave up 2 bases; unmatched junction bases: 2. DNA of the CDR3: TGTGCCAGCAGCCCGGGACTAGCGGGGCAAGAGACCCAGTACTTC. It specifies CASSPGLAGQETQYF.

The CDR3 coding sequence is TGTGCCAGCTCACCGGGACTAGCGGGGAGGTATGAGCAGTTCTTC. As protein: CASSPGLAGRYEQFF. The rearrangement uses TRBV18 and TRBJ2-1, with 13 bases aligning to TRBD2. The CDR3 totals 15 residues. Germline V lookup: CDR1 KGHSH, CDR2 LQKENI. V gave up 3 bases and J gave up 8 bases; unmatched junction bases: 4.

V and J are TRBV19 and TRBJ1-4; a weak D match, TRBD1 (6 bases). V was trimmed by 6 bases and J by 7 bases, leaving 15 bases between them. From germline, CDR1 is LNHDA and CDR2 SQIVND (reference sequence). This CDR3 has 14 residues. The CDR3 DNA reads TGTGCCAGTAGGTCACAGGGATCAGGTGAAAAACTGTTTTTT. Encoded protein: CASRSQGSGEKLFF.

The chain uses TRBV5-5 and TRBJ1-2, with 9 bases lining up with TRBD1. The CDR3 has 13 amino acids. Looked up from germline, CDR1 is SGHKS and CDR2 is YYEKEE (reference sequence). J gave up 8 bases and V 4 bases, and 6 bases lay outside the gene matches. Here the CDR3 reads CASSRTGVGGYTF. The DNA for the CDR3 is TGTGCCAGCAGCAGGACAGGGGTCGGGGGCTACACCTTC.

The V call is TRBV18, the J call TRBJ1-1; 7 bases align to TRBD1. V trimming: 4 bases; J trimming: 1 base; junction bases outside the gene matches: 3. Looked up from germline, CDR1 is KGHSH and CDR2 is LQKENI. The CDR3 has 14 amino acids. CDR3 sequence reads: CASSRGQANTEAFF. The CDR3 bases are TGTGCCAGCTCACGCGGACAGGCGAACACTGAAGCTTTCTTT. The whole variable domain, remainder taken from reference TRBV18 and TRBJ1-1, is NAGVMQNPRHLVRRRGQEARLRCSPMKGHSHVYWYRQLPEEGLKFMVYLQKENIIDESGMPKERFSAEFPKEGPSILRIQQVVRGDSAAYFCASSRGQANTEAFFGQGTRLTVV.

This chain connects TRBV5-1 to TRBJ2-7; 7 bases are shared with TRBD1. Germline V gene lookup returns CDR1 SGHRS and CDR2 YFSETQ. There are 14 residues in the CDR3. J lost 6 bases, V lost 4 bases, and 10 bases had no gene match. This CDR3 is CASSPRQGPGEQYF. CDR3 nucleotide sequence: TGCGCCAGCAGCCCCCGACAGGGTCCGGGCGAGCAGTACTTC.

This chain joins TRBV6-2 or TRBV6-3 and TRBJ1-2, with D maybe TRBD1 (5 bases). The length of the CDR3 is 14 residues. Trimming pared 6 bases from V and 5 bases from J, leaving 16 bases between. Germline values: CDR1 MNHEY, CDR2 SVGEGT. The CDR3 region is CASSPDRRPYGYTF. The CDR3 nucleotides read TGTGCCAGCAGCCCCGACAGAAGACCTTATGGCTACACCTTC.

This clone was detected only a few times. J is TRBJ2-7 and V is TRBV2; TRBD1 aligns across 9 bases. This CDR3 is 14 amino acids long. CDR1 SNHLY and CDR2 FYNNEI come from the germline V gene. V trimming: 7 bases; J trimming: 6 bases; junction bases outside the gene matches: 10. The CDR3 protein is CASTSSRTGVEQYF. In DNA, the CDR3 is TGTGCCAGCACTAGCAGCAGGACAGGGGTCGAGCAGTACTTC.

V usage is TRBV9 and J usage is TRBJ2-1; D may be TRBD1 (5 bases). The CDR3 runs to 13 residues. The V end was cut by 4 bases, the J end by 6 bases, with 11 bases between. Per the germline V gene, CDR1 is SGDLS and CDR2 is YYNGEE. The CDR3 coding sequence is TGTGCCAGCAGCCTACAGGATGCCAATGAGCAGTTCTTC. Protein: CASSLQDANEQFF.

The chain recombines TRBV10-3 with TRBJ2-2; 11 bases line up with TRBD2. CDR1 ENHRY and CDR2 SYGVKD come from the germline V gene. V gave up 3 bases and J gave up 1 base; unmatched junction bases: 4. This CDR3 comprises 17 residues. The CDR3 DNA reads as TGTGCCATCAGTGATCCCGGACTAGCGGGGAACACCGGGGAGCTGTTTTTT. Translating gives CAISDPGLAGNTGELFF.

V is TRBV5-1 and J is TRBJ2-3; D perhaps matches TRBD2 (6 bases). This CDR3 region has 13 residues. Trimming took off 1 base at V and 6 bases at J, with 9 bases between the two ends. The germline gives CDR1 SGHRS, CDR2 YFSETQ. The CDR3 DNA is TGCGCCAGCAGCTTGAGTGGAGGGGATACGCAGTATTTT. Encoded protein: CASSLSGGDTQYF.

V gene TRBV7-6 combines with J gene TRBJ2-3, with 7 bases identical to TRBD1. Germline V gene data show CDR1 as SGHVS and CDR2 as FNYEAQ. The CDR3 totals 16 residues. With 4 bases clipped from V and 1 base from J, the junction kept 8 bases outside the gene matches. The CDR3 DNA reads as TGTGCCAGCAGCTCGGGAACCGGGACAGGCACAGATACGCAGTATTTT. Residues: CASSSGTGTGTDTQYF.

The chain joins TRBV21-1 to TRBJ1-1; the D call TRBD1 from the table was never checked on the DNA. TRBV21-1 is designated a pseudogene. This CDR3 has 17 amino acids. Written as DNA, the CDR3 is TGTGCCAGCAGCAAAGATGGGGCCTGGAAGGTGAACACTGAAGCTTTCTTT. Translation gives CASSKDGAWKVNTEAFF.

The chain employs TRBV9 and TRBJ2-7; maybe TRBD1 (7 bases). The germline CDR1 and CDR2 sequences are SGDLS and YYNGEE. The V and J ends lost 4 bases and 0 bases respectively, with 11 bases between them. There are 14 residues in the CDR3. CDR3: CASSFQGGSYEQYF. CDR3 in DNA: TGTGCCAGCAGCTTCCAGGGGGGCTCCTACGAGCAGTACTTC.

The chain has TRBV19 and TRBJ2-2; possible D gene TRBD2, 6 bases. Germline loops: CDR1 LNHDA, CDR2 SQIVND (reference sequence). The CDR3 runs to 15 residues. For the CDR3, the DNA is TGTGCAGCCAGAAGTGCGGGATGGGGCACCGGGGAGCTGTTTTTT. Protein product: CAARSAGWGTGELFF.

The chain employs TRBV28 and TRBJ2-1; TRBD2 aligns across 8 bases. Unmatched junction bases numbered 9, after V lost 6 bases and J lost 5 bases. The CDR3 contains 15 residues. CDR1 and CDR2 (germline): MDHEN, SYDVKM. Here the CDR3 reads CASSPLAETHNEQFF. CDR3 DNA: TGTGCCAGCAGCCCACTAGCGGAGACCCACAATGAGCAGTTCTTC.

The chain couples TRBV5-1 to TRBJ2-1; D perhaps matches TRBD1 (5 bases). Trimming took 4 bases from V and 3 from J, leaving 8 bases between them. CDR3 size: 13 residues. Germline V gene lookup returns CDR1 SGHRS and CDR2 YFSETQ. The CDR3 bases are TGCGCCAGCAGCGGAGACAGCTACAATGAGCAGTTCTTC. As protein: CASSGDSYNEQFF.

The CDR3: CASSLETGENTEAFF. CDR3 DNA sequence: TGTGCCAGCAGCTTAGAAACAGGGGAGAACACTGAAGCTTTCTTT. The chain combines TRBV7-9 with TRBJ1-1; 7 nucleotides align to TRBD1. V lost 1 base and J lost 1; bases outside the gene matches: 3. Germline V CDR1 and CDR2: SEHNR, FQNEAQ (reference sequence). This CDR3 region has 15 residues.

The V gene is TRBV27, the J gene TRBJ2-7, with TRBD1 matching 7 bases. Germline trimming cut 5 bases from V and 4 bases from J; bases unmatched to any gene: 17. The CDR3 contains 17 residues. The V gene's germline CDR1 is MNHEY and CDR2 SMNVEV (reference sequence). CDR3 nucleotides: TGTGCCAGCAGTACCCGGACAGGTACGACGGGTCCGTACGAGCAGTACTTC. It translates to CASSTRTGTTGPYEQYF.

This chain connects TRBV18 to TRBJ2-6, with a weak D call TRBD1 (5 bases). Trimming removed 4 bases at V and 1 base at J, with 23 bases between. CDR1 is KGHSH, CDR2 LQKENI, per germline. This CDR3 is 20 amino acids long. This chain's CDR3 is CASSRTGTTLTPSGANVLTF. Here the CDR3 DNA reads TGTGCCAGCTCACGAACAGGAACCACCCTCACCCCTTCTGGGGCCAACGTCCTGACTTTC.

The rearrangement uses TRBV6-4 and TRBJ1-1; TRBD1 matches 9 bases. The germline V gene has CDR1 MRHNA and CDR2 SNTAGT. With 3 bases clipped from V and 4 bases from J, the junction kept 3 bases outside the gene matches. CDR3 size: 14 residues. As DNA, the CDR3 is TGTGCCAGCAGTGAAGGACAGGGGAGCACTGAAGCTTTCTTT. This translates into CASSEGQGSTEAFF.

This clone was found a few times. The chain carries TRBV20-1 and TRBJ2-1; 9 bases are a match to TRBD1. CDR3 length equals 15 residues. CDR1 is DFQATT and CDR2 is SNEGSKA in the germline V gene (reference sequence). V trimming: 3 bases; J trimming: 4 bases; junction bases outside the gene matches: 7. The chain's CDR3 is CSASSPGQGYNEQFF. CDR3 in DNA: TGCAGTGCTAGTTCCCCGGGACAGGGATACAATGAGCAGTTCTTC.

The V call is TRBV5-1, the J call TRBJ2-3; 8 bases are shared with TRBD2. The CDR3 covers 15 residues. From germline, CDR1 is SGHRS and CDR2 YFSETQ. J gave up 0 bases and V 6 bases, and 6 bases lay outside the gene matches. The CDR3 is CASTPGGISTDTQYF. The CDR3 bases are TGCGCCAGCACCCCGGGGGGGATTAGCACAGATACGCAGTATTTT.